These 23 T cell receptor beta chains originate from one sample sequenced in a study of cytomegalovirus exposure and HLA in healthy donors. 60 Vbeta and 13 Jbeta primers were used in PCR. This table comes from immunoSEQ multiplex PCR, and its TCRdb copy is limited to in-frame clones, with some not included. The sample totals 150,000 to 200,000 clones. The sample comprised PBMCs. These receptors were collected from a man aged 25-45 years in good health and CMV-seronegative.

CDR3 DNA sequence: TGTGCCAGCAGTTACGGATGGGCACTTGGAAACACCATATATTTT. Protein product: CASSYGWALGNTIYF. V and J are TRBV6-5 and TRBJ1-3; no clear D gene. V was shortened by 2 bases and J by 3 bases, with 11 bases between the two germline ends. CDR1 is MNHEY, CDR2 SVGAGI, per germline. The CDR3 extends over 15 amino acids.

This chain joins TRBV6-5 and TRBJ2-3; TRBD2 might be the D (5 bases). The CDR3 sequence is 15 residues long. Germline assignment: CDR1 MNHEY and CDR2 SVGAGI. V was pared by 6 bases and J by 8 bases, with 21 bases between. The DNA for the CDR3 is TGTGCCAGCAGCCCCGCGGGCGCTTCGTTATTTACGCAGTATTTT. Protein sequence: CASSPAGASLFTQYF.

V gene TRBV7-8 combines with J gene TRBJ2-5; 10 nucleotides align to TRBD2. The V gene end was trimmed by 2 bases and the J gene end by 5 bases; junction bases not matched to a gene: 11. The CDR3 contains 17 residues. Germline loops: CDR1 SGHVS, CDR2 FQNEAQ. CDR3 bases: TGTGCCAGCAGCTTAACAACTAGCGGGGCAAGAGCGGAGACCCAGTACTTC. This translates into CASSLTTSGARAETQYF.

V gene TRBV2 combines with J gene TRBJ2-1; tentatively, D is TRBD2 (5 bases). V was shortened by 10 bases and J by 0 bases, with 16 bases between the two germline ends. CDR1 and CDR2 from the germline V gene are SNHLY and FYNNEI. The CDR3 extends over 15 amino acids. The CDR3 DNA reads TGTGCCACCCCAGGAAGCGGAAGCTCCTACAATGAGCAGTTCTTC. This sequence encodes CATPGSGSSYNEQFF.

This chain connects TRBV2 to TRBJ2-7; a possible D gene is TRBD2 (7 bases). The germline V and J ends were trimmed by 6 bases and 4 bases, with 19 bases remaining between them. The CDR3 runs 15 residues. CDR1 and CDR2 (germline): SNHLY, FYNNEI. CDR3 sequence reads: CASSPRRGGGYEQYF. CDR3 bases: TGTGCCAGCAGCCCAAGGAGGGGAGGGGGATACGAGCAGTACTTC.

The chain combines TRBV6-1 with TRBJ2-3, with 8 nucleotides matching TRBD1. Germline loops: CDR1 MNHNS, CDR2 SASEGT. This CDR3 has 14 residues. The junction had 8 bases not matched to a gene; V was cut back by 6 bases and J by 6 bases. In nucleotides, the CDR3 is TGTGCCAGCAGCTACGACAGGGGCGCGGATACGCAGTATTTT. Translation gives CASSYDRGADTQYF.

J is TRBJ2-3 and V is TRBV11-3; 8 bases align to TRBD2. The CDR3 extends over 16 amino acids. The V gene's germline CDR1 is SGHNT and CDR2 YENEEA. J was trimmed by 1 base and V by 5 bases; bases with no gene match: 8. The CDR3, as DNA: TGTGCCAGCAGCACCCCAGCGGGGGCCCGCACAGATACGCAGTATTTT. This translates into CASSTPAGARTDTQYF.

The genes are TRBV10-1 and TRBJ2-1; 7 bases align to TRBD2. Unmatched junction bases numbered 5, after V lost 0 bases and J lost 6 bases. Germline lookup yields CDR1 WNHNN and CDR2 SYGVQD (reference sequence). This CDR3 spans 15 amino acids. CDR3 amino acids: CASSESWEGGNEQFF. For the CDR3, the DNA is TGCGCCAGCAGTGAGTCGTGGGAGGGCGGCAATGAGCAGTTCTTC.

This CDR3 is CASSGGGSEETQYF. In DNA, the CDR3 is TGTGCCAGCAGCGGGGGAGGCAGCGAAGAGACCCAGTACTTC. The chain has TRBV9 and TRBJ2-5, with a weak D call TRBD2 (6 bases). Germline V gives CDR1 SGDLS, CDR2 YYNGEE. The CDR3 is made up of 14 amino acids. Deletions cut 3 bases from V and 3 bases from J, with 12 bases between.

About this clone: A junction end diverges from the germline sequence, so it may reflect a read error. The chain joins TRBV27 to TRBJ2-5; tentatively, D is TRBD1 (5 bases). This CDR3 contains 12 residues. In germline, CDR1 is MNHEY, CDR2 SMNVEV (reference sequence). Here the CDR3 reads CASSWGQGTQYF. The CDR3 nucleotides read TGTGCCAGCAGCTGGGGCCAAGGGACCCAGTACTTC.

The rearrangement links TRBV14 to TRBJ2-7, with D perhaps matching TRBD1 (6 bases). This CDR3 is built from 16 residues. The germline V gene has CDR1 SGHDN and CDR2 FVKESK. V was shortened by 3 bases and J by 5 bases, with 20 bases between the two germline ends. The CDR3 here is CASSHHRDTLVDEQYF. In DNA, the CDR3 is TGTGCCAGCAGCCACCACCGGGACACCCTCGTGGACGAGCAGTACTTC.

This chain links TRBV5-1 with TRBJ2-2, with 9 positions matching TRBD1. Per germline, CDR1 SGHRS and CDR2 YFSETQ. The CDR3 sequence is 15 residues long. J gave up 7 bases and V 0 bases, and 4 bases lay outside the gene matches. Here the CDR3 DNA reads TGCGCCAGCAGCTTGGGGACAGGGGTAATCGGGGAGCTGTTTTTT. This gives the protein CASSLGTGVIGELFF.

The V gene is TRBV19, the J gene TRBJ2-1, with D possibly TRBD1 on 6 matching bases. The V and J ends lost 0 bases and 1 base respectively, with 7 bases between them. The CDR3 sequence is 15 residues long. CDR1 is LNHDA and CDR2 is SQIVND in the germline V gene (reference sequence). Written as DNA, the CDR3 is TGTGCCAGTAGTATAGAACAGGGTTCCTACAATGAGCAGTTCTTC. Its protein product is CASSIEQGSYNEQFF.

V and J are TRBV5-6 and TRBJ2-7; D uncertain. The V and J ends lost 4 bases and 2 bases respectively, with 4 bases between them. Germline-derived CDR1 and CDR2 are SGHDT and YYEEEE. The CDR3 spans 11 residues. CDR3 in DNA: TGTGCCAGCAGCCACACCTACGAGCAGTACTTC. Amino acids: CASSHTYEQYF.

The V call is TRBV28, the J call TRBJ2-7; 10 nucleotides agree with TRBD2. Germline V gives CDR1 MDHEN, CDR2 SYDVKM. CDR3 size: 14 residues. With V trimmed by 4 bases and J by 5 bases, 5 bases remained unmatched. The CDR3 reads CASSSSGRENEQYF. In DNA, the CDR3 is TGTGCCAGCAGTTCCAGCGGGAGGGAAAACGAGCAGTACTTC.

V is TRBV28 and J is TRBJ2-2, with D uncertain. V lost 2 bases, J lost 6 bases, and 19 bases lay in between. The CDR3 is 17 residues long. Germline V gives CDR1 MDHEN, CDR2 SYDVKM. For the CDR3, the DNA is TGTGCCAGCAGTTTAGTCCAGGATACTGTATACCCCGGGGAGCTGTTTTTT. Translation: CASSLVQDTVYPGELFF. The full variable domain, in which reference TRBV28 and TRBJ2-2 provide the parts outside the CDR3, is DVKVTQSSRYLVKRTGEKVFLECVQDMDHENMFWYRQDPGLGLRLIYFSYDVKMKEKGDIPEGYSVSREKKERFSLILESASTNQTSMYLCASSLVQDTVYPGELFFGEGSRLTVL.

The CDR3 here is CASSTDYGTGGRTEAFF. The CDR3 DNA is TGTGCCAGTAGTACCGACTACGGGACAGGGGGCCGAACTGAAGCTTTCTTT. The genes are TRBV19 and TRBJ1-1, with 12 nucleotides matching TRBD1. V lost 4 bases and J lost 5; bases outside the gene matches: 11. This CDR3 has 17 amino acids. Per the germline V gene, CDR1 is LNHDA and CDR2 is SQIVND (reference sequence).

This rearrangement joins TRBV7-9 to TRBJ1-2; D not certain. Germline loops: CDR1 SEHNR, CDR2 FQNEAQ (reference sequence). The CDR3 length is 12 residues. V lost 5 bases and J lost 8, with 12 bases in between. CDR3 residues: CASSPTGGGYTF. The CDR3 DNA sequence: TGTGCCAGCAGCCCGACGGGTGGAGGCTACACCTTC.

V is TRBV6-5 and J is TRBJ1-1, with 8 bases aligning to TRBD1. Losses at the gene ends were 2 bases for V and 3 bases for J; bases not matched to a gene: 2. This CDR3 region has 14 residues. Germline CDR1 and CDR2: MNHEY and SVGAGI. CDR3 nucleotides: TGTGCCAGCAGTTACGGGGACAGGTACACTGAAGCTTTCTTT. As protein: CASSYGDRYTEAFF.

The chain links TRBV28 to TRBJ1-1; the match to TRBD1 covers 9 bases. This CDR3 spans 16 amino acids. Looked up from germline, CDR1 is MDHEN and CDR2 is SYDVKM. Trimming cost V 5 bases and J 6 bases; bases outside gene matches: 13. The CDR3: CASSPGTGRLYPEAFF. CDR3 sequence (DNA): TGTGCCAGCAGTCCTGGGACAGGGAGATTATACCCTGAAGCTTTCTTT. Full variable domain (rest looked up from reference TRBV28 and TRBJ1-1): DVKVTQSSRYLVKRTGEKVFLECVQDMDHENMFWYRQDPGLGLRLIYFSYDVKMKEKGDIPEGYSVSREKKERFSLILESASTNQTSMYLCASSPGTGRLYPEAFFGQGTRLTVV.

The chain recombines TRBV30 with TRBJ1-1, with D tentatively TRBD1 (5 bases). The germline CDR1 and CDR2 sequences are GTSNPN and SVGIG (reference sequence). The V and J ends lost 2 bases and 1 base respectively, with 8 bases between them. The CDR3 covers 13 residues. CDR3 region: CAWSLTGNTEAFF. CDR3 bases: TGTGCCTGGAGTTTAACAGGGAACACTGAAGCTTTCTTT.

V gene TRBV2 combines with J gene TRBJ1-4; D is ambiguous. The V end was cut by 6 bases, the J end by 16 bases, with 21 bases between. The length of the CDR3 is 13 residues. Germline CDR1 SNHLY, CDR2 FYNNEI. The CDR3 spells CASRSEGRHDPFF. In DNA, the CDR3 is TGTGCCAGCAGATCGGAAGGGAGGCACGATCCGTTTTTT.

The chain has TRBV6-1 and TRBJ1-5; D gene unclear. Germline-derived CDR1 and CDR2 are MNHNS and SASEGT. This CDR3 has 14 amino acids. The V end was cut by 1 base, the J end by 0 bases, with 4 bases between. CDR3 bases: TGTGCCAGCAGTGAAGTAATTAGCAATCAGCCCCAGCATTTT. Translated: CASSEVISNQPQHF.